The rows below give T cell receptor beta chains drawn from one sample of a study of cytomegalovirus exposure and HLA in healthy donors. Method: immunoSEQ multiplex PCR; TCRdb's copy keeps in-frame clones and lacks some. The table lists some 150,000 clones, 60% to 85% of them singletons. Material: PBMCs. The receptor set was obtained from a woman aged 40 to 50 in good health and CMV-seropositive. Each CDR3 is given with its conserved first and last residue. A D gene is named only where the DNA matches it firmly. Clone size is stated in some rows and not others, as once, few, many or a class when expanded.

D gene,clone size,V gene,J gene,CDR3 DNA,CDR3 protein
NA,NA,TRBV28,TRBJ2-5,TGTGCCAGCAGAATCGTCGGGGGAAATCAAGAGACCCAGTACTTC,CASRIVGGNQETQYF
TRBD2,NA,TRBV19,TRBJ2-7,TGTGCCAGTAGTATCGGCGGGGGGGCTATCGGCGTCGAGCAGTACTTC,CASSIGGGAIGVEQYF
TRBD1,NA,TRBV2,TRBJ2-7,TGTGCCAGCAGCCGAACAGGGGTAGCCTACGAGCAGTACTTC,CASSRTGVAYEQYF
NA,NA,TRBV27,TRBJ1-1,TGTGCCAGCAGTTTGGTAGTGGGGCTGGTCAATAAAGCTTTCTTT,CASSLVVGLVNKAFF
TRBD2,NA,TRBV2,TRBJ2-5,TGTGCCAGCAGGCTTCTAGCGGGGGGGGAGCAGTACTTC,CASRLLAGGEQYF
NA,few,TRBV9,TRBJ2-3,TGTGCCAGCAGCGAGGGGCGGTCGGATGGGACAGATACGCAGTATTTT,CASSEGRSDGTDTQYF
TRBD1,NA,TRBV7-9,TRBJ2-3,TGTGCCAGCAGCTTAAATCACAGGGGAGCCCCAGATACGCAGTATTTT,CASSLNHRGAPDTQYF
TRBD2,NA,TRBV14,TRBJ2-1,TGTGCCAGCAGCCAAGGAAGCGGGGGGGCTCATGAGCAGTTCTTC,CASSQGSGGAHEQFF
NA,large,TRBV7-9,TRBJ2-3,TGTGCCAGCAGCTTAGACGGGGGAACCACAGATACGCAGTATTTT,CASSLDGGTTDTQYF
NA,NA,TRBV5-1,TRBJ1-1,TGCGCCAGCAGTTCTTACACGGGGATGAACACTGAAGCTTTCTTT,CASSSYTGMNTEAFF
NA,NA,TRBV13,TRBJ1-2,TGTGCCAGCAGCTTAGGCCGGACAATTCCTAACTATGGCTACACCTTC,CASSLGRTIPNYGYTF
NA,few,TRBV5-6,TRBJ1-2,TGTGCCAGCAGCTCTGGGCTGGGCGTAGCTAACTATGGCTACACCTTC,CASSSGLGVANYGYTF
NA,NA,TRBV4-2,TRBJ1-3,TGTGCCAGCAGCCCCCCAGGCCCCTCTGGAAACACCATATATTTT,CASSPPGPSGNTIYF
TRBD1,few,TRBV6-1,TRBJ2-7,TGTGCCAGCAGTCTACAGGGGTACGAGCAGTACTTC,CASSLQGYEQYF
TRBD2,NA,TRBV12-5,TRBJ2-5,TGTGCTAGTGCCGTTAGCGGGGGGGCCGAGACCCAGTACTTC,CASAVSGGAETQYF
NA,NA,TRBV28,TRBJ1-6,TGTGCCAGCAGCTCCGGAGGCGGGAATTCACCCCTCCACTTT,CASSSGGGNSPLHF
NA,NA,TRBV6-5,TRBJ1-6,TGTGCCAGCAGTTCCGGACAGAACTATAATTCGCCCCTCCACTTT,CASSSGQNYNSPLHF
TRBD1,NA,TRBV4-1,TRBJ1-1,TGCGCCAGCAGCCAAGAAACAGGGGGCGTTCGAGTTCGGAGCTTT,CASSQETGGVRVRSF
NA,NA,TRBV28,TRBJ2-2,TGTGCCAGCAGGCCAGGGAACACCGGGGAGCTGTTTTTT,CASRPGNTGELFF
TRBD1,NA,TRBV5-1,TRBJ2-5,TGCGCCAGCAGCTCTCCGGACAGGGGGCTGCAAGAGACCCAGTACTTC,CASSSPDRGLQETQYF
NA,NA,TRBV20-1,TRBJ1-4,TGCAGTGCTCTTCTTAATGAAAAACTGTTTTTT,CSALLNEKLFF
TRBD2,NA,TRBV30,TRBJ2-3,TGTGCCTGGAGTGCTGGCGGGGGGGGTACAGATACGCAGTATTTT,CAWSAGGGGTDTQYF
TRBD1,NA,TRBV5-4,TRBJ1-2,TGTGCCAGCAGCGTGGCGGACAGGAAACGTTATGGCTACACCTTC,CASSVADRKRYGYTF
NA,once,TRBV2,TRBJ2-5,TGTGCCAGCAGTGACTCGGTCCGGACCCAGTACTTC,CASSDSVRTQYF
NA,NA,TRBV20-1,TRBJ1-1,TGCAGTGCTCTTGACAGCCCTGAAGCTTTCTTT,CSALDSPEAFF
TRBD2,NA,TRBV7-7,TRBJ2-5,TGTGCCAGCAGCTTAGCGTATGGGCAGGGAGGGCTCCAAGAGACCCAGTACTTC,CASSLAYGQGGLQETQYF
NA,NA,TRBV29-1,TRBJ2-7,TGCAGCGGGGGAGAAGGGTCCTACGAGCAGTACTTC,CSGGEGSYEQYF
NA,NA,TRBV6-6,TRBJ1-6,TGTGCCAGCAGTTACGACAGGTCGAATTCACCCCTCCACTTT,CASSYDRSNSPLHF
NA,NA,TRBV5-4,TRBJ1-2,TGTGCCAGCAGCTTGGTTGGGAGGGAAGGGGACTATGGCTACACCTTC,CASSLVGREGDYGYTF
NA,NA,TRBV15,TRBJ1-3,TGTGCCACCAGCAGATCCGACAGGTCTGGAAACACCATATATTTT,CATSRSDRSGNTIYF
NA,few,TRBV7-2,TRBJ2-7,TGTGCCAGCAGCTTAGTCGCAGGGCTTTACGAGCAGTACTTC,CASSLVAGLYEQYF
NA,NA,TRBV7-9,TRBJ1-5,TGTTCCAGCAACTTGCAAAACTATAGCAATCAGCCCCAGCATTTT,CSSNLQNYSNQPQHF
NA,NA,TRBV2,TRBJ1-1,TGTGCCAGCAGTGAACTCCGGGGAGTCACTGAAGCTTTCTTT,CASSELRGVTEAFF
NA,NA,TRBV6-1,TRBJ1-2,TGTGCCAGCAGACCCAGGGGTATTGGCTATGGCTACACCTTC,CASRPRGIGYGYTF
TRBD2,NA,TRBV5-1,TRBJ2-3,TGCGCCAGCAGCTTCGTAGGCGGGGGGGGCACAGATACGCAGTATTTT,CASSFVGGGGTDTQYF
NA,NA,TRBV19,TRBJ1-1,TGTGCCAGTAGTCTCGTCCGGGGGACGGGCACTGAAGCTTTCTTT,CASSLVRGTGTEAFF
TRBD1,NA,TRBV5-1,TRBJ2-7,TGCGCCAGCAGCGTAACCGGGACAGGGGTCTACGAGCAGTACTTC,CASSVTGTGVYEQYF
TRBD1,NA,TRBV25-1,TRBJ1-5,TGTGCCAGCACCGGGACAGGCGGCAATCAGCCCCAGCATTTT,CASTGTGGNQPQHF
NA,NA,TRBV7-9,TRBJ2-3,TGTGCCAGCAGCCCAATGATCTGGGGGGGCCGCCCAGATACGCAGTATTTT,CASSPMIWGGRPDTQYF
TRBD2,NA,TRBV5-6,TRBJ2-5,TGTGCCAGCAGCTTATTGCCTAGCGGGGGGGCCGGAGAGACCCAGTACTTC,CASSLLPSGGAGETQYF
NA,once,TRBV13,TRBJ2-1,TGTGCCCCAGGCGACAATGAGCAGTTCTTC,CAPGDNEQFF
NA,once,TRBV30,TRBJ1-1,TGTGCCTGGAGTGTACAACAAAACACTGAAGCTTTCTTT,CAWSVQQNTEAFF
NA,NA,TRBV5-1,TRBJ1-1,TGCGCCAGCAGGGGGCCAGTAAACACTGAAGCTTTCTTT,CASRGPVNTEAFF
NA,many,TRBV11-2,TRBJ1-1,TGTGCCAGCAGCTTCCAGGAAAGGAACACTGAAGCTTTCTTT,CASSFQERNTEAFF
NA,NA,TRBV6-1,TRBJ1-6,TGTGCCAGCATCTCACAGCATAATTCACCCCTCCACTTT,CASISQHNSPLHF
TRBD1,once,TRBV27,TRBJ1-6,TGTGCCAGCACCCCGCGCCCGGGACAGATTAATTCACCCCTCCACTTT,CASTPRPGQINSPLHF